The T cell receptor beta chain under discussion was sequenced for a study of blood T cells in healthy people across ages (dated by TCRdb to 2014 to 2015). About the investigation overall: In model experiments, roughly one uniquely barcoded TCR beta cDNA molecule per two T cells was captured by template switching. Using deep sequencing normalized with unique cDNA molecular identifiers, the study measured how TCR beta repertoire diversity changes with age. The donors were split into four age groups: young (average about 15 years), middle-aged (nearly 40), aged (roughly 60) and long-lived (roughly 77). To avoid experimental bias, donors of different ages were randomly spread across the sequencing lanes. Two additional independent replicas of 1 million unique cDNA reads from the same blood draw were analyzed for two donors (one aged 18 to 30 and one aged 80 or older). The paper as a whole reports these results and caveats: As age increased, observed TCR beta diversity per million T cells dropped in a roughly linear way, and a significant reduction was already evident by age roughly 40. Estimates of total diversity based on one million sequenced T cells were considered lower bounds and underestimates. Compared with the aged group, the long-lived group had more naive CD4+ T cells, fewer expanded clones and increased TCR diversity, suggesting age selection. There was a strong correlation between observed TCR beta diversity and the percentage of naive T cells measured by flow cytometry. Since profiling was done on bulk unsorted PBMCs, naive and antigen-experienced compartments could not be conclusively compared. The CMV infection status of donors was not known, potentially confounding age-related changes in expanded clonotypes.

About this clonotype itself: Its target antigen remains unknown. Possible read error: a much larger clone is one base away.

Donors were a few dozen systemically healthy Caucasian individuals from Russia aged 6 to 90 years. Roughly 10 milliliters of peripheral blood were collected from each donor into EDTA-treated Vacutainer tubes. Ficoll-Paque density-gradient centrifugation was used to isolate PBMCs, with at least 7 million per sample. Total RNA, at least 5.5 micrograms per sample, was extracted from PBMCs with Trizol reagent. For every donor, an aliquot of PBMCs went through flow cytometry to measure the percentages of naive CD45RAhigh/CD27high T cells. Library preparation was by 5' RACE. The run used an Illumina HiSeq 2500. A second PCR of about 6 to 11 cycles was performed with a sample-barcoded 5' primer and a J-beta primer mix. Each TCR beta cDNA molecule received a unique molecular identifier from a template-switch 5' adaptor carrying 12 random nucleotides. Each sample yielded at least 3 million CDR3-containing paired-end reads. First-strand cDNA was synthesized from all RNA with the Mint cDNA synthesis kit, primed by a TRBC-specific oligonucleotide. Following uracil-DNA glycosylase treatment, all cDNA underwent a first 18-cycle PCR with the universal primers M1SS and BC2_uni_R. Per the source publication's procedure: For normalization, 1 million high-quality reads were randomly selected from each sample, with every read carrying a distinct molecular identifier. Instead of being binned into consensus sequences, reads that shared molecular identifiers were thrown out. MiTCR, with a Q25 quality threshold and the strictest error-elimination algorithm, was used for CDR3 identification, clonotype clustering and error correction. A nonparametric unseen species model with Euler transformation was used to estimate lower-bound total TCR beta diversity. In TCRdb, the public reads were trimmed at Q25 with fastp and aligned with MiXCR, with productive beta chains retained. Every distinct CDR3 protein forms one entry, paired with its most common genes and DNA. The V and J calls come from TCRdb's annotation, not from the publication. The sample data list 1.5 million to 2 million distinct CDR3 sequences, and about 30% of these were observed just once. Jointly, the top ten make up 7.7% of the sample.

The CDR3 contains 13 residues, cysteine and phenylalanine counted. The entry retains the CDR3 DNA only, 39 bases that are in frame from base 1. The germline V gene yields MDHEN for CDR1 and SYDVKM for CDR2. The rearrangement combines TRBV28 with TRBJ2-7; perhaps TRBD1 is the D gene, with 5 bases matching. Source material: blood. The TCR originated in a woman aged 25 to 39 in good health. This receptor carries the CDR3 CASGLDSSYGQYF. The DNA sequence is as follows: TGTGCCAGCGGTTTAGACAGTTCCTACGGGCAGTACTTC.